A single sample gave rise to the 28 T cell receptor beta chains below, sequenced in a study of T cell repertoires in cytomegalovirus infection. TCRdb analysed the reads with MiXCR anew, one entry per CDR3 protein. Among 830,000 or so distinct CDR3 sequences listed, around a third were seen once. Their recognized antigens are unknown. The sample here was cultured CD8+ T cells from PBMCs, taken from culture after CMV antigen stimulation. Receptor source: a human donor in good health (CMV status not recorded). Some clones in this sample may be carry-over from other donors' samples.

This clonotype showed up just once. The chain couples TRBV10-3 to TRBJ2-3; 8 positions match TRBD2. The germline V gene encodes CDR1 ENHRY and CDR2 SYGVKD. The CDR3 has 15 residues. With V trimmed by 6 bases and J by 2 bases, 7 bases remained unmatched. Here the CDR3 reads CAIRQTSDHTDTQYF. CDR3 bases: TGTGCCATCAGACAGACTAGCGACCACACAGATACGCAGTATTTT.

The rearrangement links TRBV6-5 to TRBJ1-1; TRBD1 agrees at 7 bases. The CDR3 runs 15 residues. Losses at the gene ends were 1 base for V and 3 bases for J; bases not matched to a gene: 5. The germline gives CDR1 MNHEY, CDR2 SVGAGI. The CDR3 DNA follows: TGTGCCAGCAGTTACTTTACTACAGGGGACACTGAAGCTTTCTTT. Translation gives CASSYFTTGDTEAFF.

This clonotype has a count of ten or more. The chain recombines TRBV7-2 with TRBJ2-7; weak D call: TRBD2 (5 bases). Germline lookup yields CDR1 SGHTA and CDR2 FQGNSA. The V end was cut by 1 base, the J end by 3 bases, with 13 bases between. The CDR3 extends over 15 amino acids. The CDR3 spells CASSLVAGVNYEQYF. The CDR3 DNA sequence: TGTGCCAGCAGCTTAGTGGCCGGGGTCAACTACGAGCAGTACTTC.

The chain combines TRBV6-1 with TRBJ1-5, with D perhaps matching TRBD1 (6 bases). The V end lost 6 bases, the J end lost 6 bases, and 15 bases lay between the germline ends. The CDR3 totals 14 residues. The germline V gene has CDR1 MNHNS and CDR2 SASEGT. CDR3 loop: CASRAPGVGQPQHF. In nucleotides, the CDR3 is TGTGCCAGCAGGGCGCCAGGGGTAGGTCAGCCCCAGCATTTT.

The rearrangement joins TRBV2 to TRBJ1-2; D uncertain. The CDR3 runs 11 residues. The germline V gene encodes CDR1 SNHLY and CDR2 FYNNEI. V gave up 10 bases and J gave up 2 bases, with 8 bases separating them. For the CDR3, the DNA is TGTGCCACCTCGGGGAACTATGGCTACACCTTC. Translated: CATSGNYGYTF.

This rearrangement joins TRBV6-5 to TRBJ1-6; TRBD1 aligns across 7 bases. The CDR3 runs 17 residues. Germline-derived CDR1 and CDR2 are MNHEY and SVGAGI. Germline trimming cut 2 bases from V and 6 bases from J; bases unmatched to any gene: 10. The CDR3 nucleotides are TGTGCCAGCAGTTACGCTCCCTTAGGGGGCTCTAATTCACCCCTCCACTTT. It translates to CASSYAPLGGSNSPLHF.

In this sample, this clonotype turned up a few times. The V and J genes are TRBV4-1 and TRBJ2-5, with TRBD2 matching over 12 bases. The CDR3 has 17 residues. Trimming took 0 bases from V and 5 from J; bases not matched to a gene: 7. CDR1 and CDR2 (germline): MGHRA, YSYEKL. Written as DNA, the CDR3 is TGCGCCAGCAGCCAAGATTCGGCTAGCGGGGGGGCGGAGACCCAGTACTTC. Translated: CASSQDSASGGAETQYF.

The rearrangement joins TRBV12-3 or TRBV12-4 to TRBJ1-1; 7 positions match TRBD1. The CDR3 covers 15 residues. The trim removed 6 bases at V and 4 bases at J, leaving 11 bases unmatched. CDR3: CASSGDRARGTEAFF. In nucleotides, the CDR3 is TGTGCCAGCAGCGGAGACAGGGCGCGGGGCACTGAAGCTTTCTTT.

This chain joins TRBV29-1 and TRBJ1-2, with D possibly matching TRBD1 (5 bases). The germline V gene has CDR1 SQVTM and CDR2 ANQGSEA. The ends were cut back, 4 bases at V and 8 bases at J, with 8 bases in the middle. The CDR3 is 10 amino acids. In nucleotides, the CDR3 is TGCAGCGTTGCAGGGTACGGCTACACCTTC. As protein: CSVAGYGYTF.

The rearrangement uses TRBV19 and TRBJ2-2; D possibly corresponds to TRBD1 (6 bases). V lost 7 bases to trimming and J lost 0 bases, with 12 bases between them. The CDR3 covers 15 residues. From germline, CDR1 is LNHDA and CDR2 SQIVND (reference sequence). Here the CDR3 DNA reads TGTGCCAGTACCTGGACAGCTTCGAACACCGGGGAGCTGTTTTTT. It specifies CASTWTASNTGELFF.

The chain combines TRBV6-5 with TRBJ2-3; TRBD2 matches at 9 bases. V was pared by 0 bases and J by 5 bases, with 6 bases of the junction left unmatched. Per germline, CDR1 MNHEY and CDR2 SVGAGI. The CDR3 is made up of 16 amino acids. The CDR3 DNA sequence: TGTGCCAGCAGTTACTCGGAGCGGGGGGCCGGAGATACGCAGTATTTT. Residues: CASSYSERGAGDTQYF.

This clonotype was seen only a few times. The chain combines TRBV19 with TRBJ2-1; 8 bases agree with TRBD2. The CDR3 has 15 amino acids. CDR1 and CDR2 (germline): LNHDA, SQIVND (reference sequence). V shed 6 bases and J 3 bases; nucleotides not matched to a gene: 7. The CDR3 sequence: CASSSGAGDYNEQFF. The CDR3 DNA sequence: TGTGCCAGTAGCTCCGGAGCGGGGGACTACAATGAGCAGTTCTTC.

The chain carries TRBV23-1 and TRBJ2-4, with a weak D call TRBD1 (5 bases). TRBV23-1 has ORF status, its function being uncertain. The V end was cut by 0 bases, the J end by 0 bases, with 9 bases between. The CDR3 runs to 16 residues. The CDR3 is CASSQSGPLAKNIQYF. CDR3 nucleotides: TGCGCCAGCAGTCAATCGGGGCCGCTAGCCAAAAACATTCAGTACTTC.

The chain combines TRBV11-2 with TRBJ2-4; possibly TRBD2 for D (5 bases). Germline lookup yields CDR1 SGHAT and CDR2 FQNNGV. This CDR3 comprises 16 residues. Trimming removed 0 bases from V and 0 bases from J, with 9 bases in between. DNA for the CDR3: TGTGCCAGCAGCTTAGATAGGAGGATAGCCAAAAACATTCAGTACTTC. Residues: CASSLDRRIAKNIQYF.

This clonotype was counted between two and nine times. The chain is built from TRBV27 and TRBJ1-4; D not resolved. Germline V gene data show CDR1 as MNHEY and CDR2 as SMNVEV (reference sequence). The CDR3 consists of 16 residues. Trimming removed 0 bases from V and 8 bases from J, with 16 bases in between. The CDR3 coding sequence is TGTGCCAGCAGTTTATCGCCGATGGACTTCGGAGAAAAACTGTTTTTT. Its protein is CASSLSPMDFGEKLFF.

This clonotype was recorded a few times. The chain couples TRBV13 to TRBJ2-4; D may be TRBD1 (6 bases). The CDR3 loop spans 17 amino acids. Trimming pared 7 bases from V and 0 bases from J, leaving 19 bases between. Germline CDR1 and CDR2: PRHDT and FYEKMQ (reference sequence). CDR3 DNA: TGTGCCAGCAAAGGAAGGGGGTCGGACCCAGCCAAAAACATTCAGTACTTC. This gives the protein CASKGRGSDPAKNIQYF.

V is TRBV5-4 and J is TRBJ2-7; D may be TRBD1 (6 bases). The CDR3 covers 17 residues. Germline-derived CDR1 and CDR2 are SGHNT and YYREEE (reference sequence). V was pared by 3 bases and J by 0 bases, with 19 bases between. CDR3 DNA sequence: TGTGCCAGCAGCTCATCCGACAGCAGGGGTAGCTCCTACGAGCAGTACTTC. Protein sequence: CASSSSDSRGSSYEQYF.

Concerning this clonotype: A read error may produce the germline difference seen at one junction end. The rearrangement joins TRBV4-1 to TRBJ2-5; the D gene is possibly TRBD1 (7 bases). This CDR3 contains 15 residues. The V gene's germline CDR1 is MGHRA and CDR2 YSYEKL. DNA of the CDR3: TGCGCCAACAGCCAAGAGCAGGGGGGTGGAGAGACCCAGTACTTC. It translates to CANSQEQGGGETQYF.

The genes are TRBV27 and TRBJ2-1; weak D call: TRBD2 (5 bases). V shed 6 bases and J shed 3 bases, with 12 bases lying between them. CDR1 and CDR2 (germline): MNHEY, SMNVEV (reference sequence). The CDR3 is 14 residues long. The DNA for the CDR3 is TGTGCCAGCAGCTTCGGCGGGTTCTACAATGAGCAGTTCTTC. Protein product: CASSFGGFYNEQFF.

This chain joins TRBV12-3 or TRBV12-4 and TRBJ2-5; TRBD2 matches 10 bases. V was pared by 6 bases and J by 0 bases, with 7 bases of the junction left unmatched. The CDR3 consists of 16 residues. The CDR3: CASRATSGDYQETQYF. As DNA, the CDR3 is TGTGCCAGCAGAGCTACTAGCGGGGATTACCAAGAGACCCAGTACTTC.

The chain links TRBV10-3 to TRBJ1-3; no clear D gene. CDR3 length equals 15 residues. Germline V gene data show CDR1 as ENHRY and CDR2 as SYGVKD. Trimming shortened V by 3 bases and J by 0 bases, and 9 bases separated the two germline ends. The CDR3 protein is CAISEDRLSGNTIYF. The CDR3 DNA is TGTGCCATCAGTGAAGACCGACTCTCTGGAAACACCATATATTTT.

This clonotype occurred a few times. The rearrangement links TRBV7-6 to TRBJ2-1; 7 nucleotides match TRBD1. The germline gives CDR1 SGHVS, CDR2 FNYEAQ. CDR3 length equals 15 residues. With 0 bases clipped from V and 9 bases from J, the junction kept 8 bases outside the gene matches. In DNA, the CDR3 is TGTGCCAGCAGCTTAGCCCCTGGGACAGTCGCTGAGCAGTTCTTC. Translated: CASSLAPGTVAEQFF.

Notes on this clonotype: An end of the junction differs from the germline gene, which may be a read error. The CDR3 reads CVSSLRQGAREKLFF. The CDR3, as DNA: TGTGTCAGCAGCTTAAGGCAGGGGGCGCGTGAAAAACTGTTTTTT. The J gene is TRBJ1-4, the V gene TRBV13; 8 bases are a match to TRBD1. CDR3 size: 15 residues. Germline loops: CDR1 PRHDT, CDR2 FYEKMQ (reference sequence).

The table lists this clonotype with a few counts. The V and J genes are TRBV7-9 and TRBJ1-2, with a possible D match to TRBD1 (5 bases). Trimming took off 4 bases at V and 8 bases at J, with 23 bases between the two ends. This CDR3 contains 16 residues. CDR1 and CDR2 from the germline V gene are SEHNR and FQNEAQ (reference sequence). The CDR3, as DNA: TGTGCCAGCAGCTCAGGAGCCAGGGCATTGAGAGGGGGCTACACCTTC. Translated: CASSSGARALRGGYTF.

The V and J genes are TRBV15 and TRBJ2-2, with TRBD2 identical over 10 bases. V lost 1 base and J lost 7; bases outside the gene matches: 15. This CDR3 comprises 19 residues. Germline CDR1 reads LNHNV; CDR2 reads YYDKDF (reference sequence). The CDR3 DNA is TGTGCCACCAGCAGAGTAGGTAGCGGGGGGCCTGGACCCGGCGGGGAGCTGTTTTTT. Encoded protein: CATSRVGSGGPGPGGELFF.

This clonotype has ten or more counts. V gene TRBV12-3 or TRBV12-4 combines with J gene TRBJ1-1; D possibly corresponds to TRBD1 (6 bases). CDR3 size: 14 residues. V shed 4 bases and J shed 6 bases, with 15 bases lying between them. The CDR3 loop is CASSSSGVQPEAFF. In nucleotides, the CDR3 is TGTGCCAGCAGTTCGTCAGGGGTCCAGCCTGAAGCTTTCTTT.

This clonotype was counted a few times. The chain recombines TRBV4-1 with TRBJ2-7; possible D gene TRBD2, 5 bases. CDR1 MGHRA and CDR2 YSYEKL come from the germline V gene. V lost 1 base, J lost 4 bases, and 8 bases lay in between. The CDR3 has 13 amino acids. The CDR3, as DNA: TGCGCCAGCAGCCAAGTCCCGGGGTACGAGCAGTACGTC. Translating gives CASSQVPGYEQYV.

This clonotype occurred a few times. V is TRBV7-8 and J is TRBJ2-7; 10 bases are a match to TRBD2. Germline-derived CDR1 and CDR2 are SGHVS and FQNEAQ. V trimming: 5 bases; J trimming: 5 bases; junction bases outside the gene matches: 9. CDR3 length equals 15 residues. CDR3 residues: CASSIPAGGLDEQYF. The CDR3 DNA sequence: TGTGCCAGCAGCATACCAGCGGGGGGGCTGGACGAGCAGTACTTC.